These 2 T cell receptor beta chains were all obtained from the same sample, sequenced in a study of T cells in Graves' hyperthyroidism and ophthalmopathy (dated by TCRdb to the late 2010s). Receptor libraries were prepared by multiplex PCR. Sequencer: Illumina HiSeq 2000. The TCR beta CDR3 regions were amplified from the RNA transcripts. The first round of RT-PCR for the TCR CDR3 was performed with the HTBI primer set and the Qiagen OneStep RT-PCR kit. TCRdb passed the public sequencing reads through fastp at Q25 and MiXCR, retaining productive beta sequences. Merged by CDR3 protein, the rows form single entries marked with the most common genes and DNA. Here the sample has hundreds of thousands of distinct CDR3 sequences; roughly 22% occur a single time. The ten largest make up about 60% of the sample. Sequencing used blood. The receptors come from a young man with Graves' ophthalmopathy.

This chain links TRBV30 with TRBJ1-2; 8 nucleotides align to TRBD1. The CDR3 consists of 12 residues. Per germline, CDR1 GTSNPN and CDR2 SVGIG (reference sequence). Trimming at V came to 4 bases and at J to 8 bases, leaving 6 bases not matched to a gene. The CDR3 sequence: CAWTQGAGGYTF. As DNA, the CDR3 is TGTGCCTGGACGCAGGGGGCGGGGGGCTACACCTTC.

The chain couples TRBV27 to TRBJ2-1, with 9 nucleotides matching TRBD1. CDR1 is MNHEY and CDR2 is SMNVEV in the germline V gene (reference sequence). V lost 8 bases and J lost 6; bases outside the gene matches: 8. This CDR3 is built from 14 residues. The CDR3 region is CASGRDRVVNEQFF. The CDR3 DNA is TGTGCCAGCGGCCGGGACAGGGTCGTCAATGAGCAGTTCTTC.